This is a list of T cell receptor beta chains from one sample in a study of CD8+ T cells in alopecia areata. Using immunoSEQ multiplex PCR, the repertoire was profiled, and TCRdb retains in-frame clones only, with some absent. There are about 140,000 clones in the sample; roughly 86% occur only once, and about 13% lies in the top ten. This specimen was CD8+ T cells sorted from blood, taken at week 4, from a patient treated with tofacitinib. The receptors stem from a human donor with alopecia areata. The CDR3 runs from the conserved cysteine through the conserved F or W.

V gene	J gene	CDR3 protein
TRBV29-1	TRBJ1-2	CSVDTGGSYGYTF
TRBV29-1	TRBJ2-7	CSVESPGSSSYEQYF
TRBV7-9	TRBJ2-6	CASSLVDSGANVLTF
TRBV29-1	TRBJ2-5	CSVIREKETQYF
TRBV6-1	TRBJ2-7	CASVTSGASYEQYF
TRBV30	TRBJ2-1	CAWSGGLAGAYNEQFF
TRBV29-1	TRBJ2-7	CSVEDTGSSYEQYF
TRBV29-1	TRBJ2-3	CSGTSSSTDTQYF
TRBV7-9	TRBJ2-7	CASSSGAGTRPYEQYF
TRBV29-1	TRBJ1-1	CSVDQGNEAFF
TRBV7-9	TRBJ2-1	CASSGERGSSYNEQFF
TRBV7-8	TRBJ1-2	CASSFYGTAHGYTF
TRBV29-1	TRBJ2-7	CSVEDFSGGNEQYF
TRBV14	TRBJ2-7	CASSPANYEQYF
TRBV5-1	TRBJ2-3	CASSLVVQGSDTQYF
TRBV4-1	TRBJ1-2	CASSHQTGGISNYGYTF
TRBV7-9	TRBJ2-3	CASSDWQGQGSTDTQYF
TRBV29-1	TRBJ1-2	CSVVTLGQPGYTF
TRBV30	TRBJ2-5	CAWSPLVQETQYF
TRBV30	TRBJ1-1	CASGQGVTEAFF
TRBV27	TRBJ2-5	CASSLSGAGQETQYF
TRBV9	TRBJ2-1	CASSASGRGGNEQFF
TRBV13	TRBJ2-1	CASSPPSARSYNEQFF
TRBV7-6	TRBJ2-1	CASSATGRNEQFF
TRBV25-1	TRBJ2-5	CASSAEWTSGTYQETQYF
TRBV7-9	TRBJ2-2	CASSFKQRTPNTGELFF
TRBV7-6	TRBJ2-7	CASSLATGGPYEQYF
TRBV2	TRBJ2-4	CASSVDRSSAKNIQYF
TRBV7-9	TRBJ1-2	CASSPQARLGNGYTF
TRBV30	TRBJ2-3	CAWEREFADTQYF
TRBV9	TRBJ2-1	CASSDSFGGQGTNEQFF
TRBV6-1	TRBJ2-5	CASSASGRGFGETQYF
TRBV6-5	TRBJ2-7	CASSFSSGSYEQYF
TRBV7-2	TRBJ2-7	CASSLVLTQSYEQYF
TRBV7-9	TRBJ2-7	CASSKGGDSHEQYF
TRBV6-5	TRBJ2-4	CASSYGLGGKNIQYF
TRBV7-4	TRBJ2-3	CASSLGAGLAMSADTQYF
TRBV4-1	TRBJ2-1	CASSLAGNSYNEQFF
TRBV27	TRBJ1-2	CASSADLQGTGGYTF
TRBV4-1	TRBJ2-7	CASSQDYLASGRAFPYEQYF
TRBV5-8	TRBJ2-5	CASSPGQGSQETQYF
TRBV2	TRBJ2-7	CASRGKIYEQYF
TRBV7-7	TRBJ2-7	CASSFGQGDYEQYF